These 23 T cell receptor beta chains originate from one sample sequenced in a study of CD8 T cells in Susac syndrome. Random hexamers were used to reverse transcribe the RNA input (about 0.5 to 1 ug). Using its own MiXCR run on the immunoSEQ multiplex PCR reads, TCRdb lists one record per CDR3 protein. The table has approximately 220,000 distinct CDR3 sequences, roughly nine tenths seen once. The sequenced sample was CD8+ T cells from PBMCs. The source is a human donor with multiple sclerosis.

CDR3 protein: CASSLQGRQPQHF. In DNA, the CDR3 is TGTGCCAGCAGCTTACAGGGTCGGCAGCCCCAGCATTTT. The rearrangement joins TRBV5-4 to TRBJ1-5; tentative D call: TRBD1 (6 bases). The germline V gene encodes CDR1 SGHNT and CDR2 YYREEE (reference sequence). With 2 bases removed from V and 7 bases from J, the gap between germline ends came to 10 bases. CDR3 length: 13 residues.

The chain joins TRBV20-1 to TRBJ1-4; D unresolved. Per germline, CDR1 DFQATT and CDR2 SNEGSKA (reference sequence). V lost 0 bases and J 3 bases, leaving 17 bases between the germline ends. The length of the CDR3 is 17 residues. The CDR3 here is CSARDPRRLESNEKLFF. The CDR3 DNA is TGCAGTGCTAGAGACCCCAGACGGTTAGAATCTAATGAAAAACTGTTTTTT.

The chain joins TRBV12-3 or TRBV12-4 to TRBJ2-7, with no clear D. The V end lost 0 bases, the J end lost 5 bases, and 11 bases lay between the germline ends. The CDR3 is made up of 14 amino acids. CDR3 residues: CASSLAYHRDEQYF. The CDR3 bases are TGTGCCAGCAGTTTAGCGTACCACCGAGACGAGCAGTACTTC.

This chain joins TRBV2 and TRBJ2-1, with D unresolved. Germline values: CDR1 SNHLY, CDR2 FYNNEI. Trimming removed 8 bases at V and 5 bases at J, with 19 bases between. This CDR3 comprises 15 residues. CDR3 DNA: TGTGCCAGCGAGACCTCTGAGGTAGACGACAATGAGCAGTTCTTC. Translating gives CASETSEVDDNEQFF.

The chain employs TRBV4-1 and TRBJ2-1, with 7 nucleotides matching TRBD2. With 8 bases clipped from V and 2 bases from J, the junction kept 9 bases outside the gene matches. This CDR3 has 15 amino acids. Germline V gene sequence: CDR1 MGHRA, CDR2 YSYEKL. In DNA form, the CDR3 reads TGCGCCAGCGGACCGTCCGGGGGGACCTACAATGAGCAGTTCTTC. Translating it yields CASGPSGGTYNEQFF.

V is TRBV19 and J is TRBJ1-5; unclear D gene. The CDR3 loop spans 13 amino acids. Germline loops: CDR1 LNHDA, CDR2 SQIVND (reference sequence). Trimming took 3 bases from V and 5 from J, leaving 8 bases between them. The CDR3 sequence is CASSIAGYQPQHF. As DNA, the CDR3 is TGTGCCAGTAGTATTGCGGGGTATCAGCCCCAGCATTTT.

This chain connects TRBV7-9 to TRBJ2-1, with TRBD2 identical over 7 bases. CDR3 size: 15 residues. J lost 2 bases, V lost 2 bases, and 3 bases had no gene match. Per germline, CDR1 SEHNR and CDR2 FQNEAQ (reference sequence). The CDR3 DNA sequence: TGTGCCAGCAGCTTATTAAGCGGGACCTACAATGAGCAGTTCTTC. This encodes CASSLLSGTYNEQFF. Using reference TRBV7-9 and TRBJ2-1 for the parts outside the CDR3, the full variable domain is DTGVSQNPRHKITKRGQNVTFRCDPISEHNRLYWYRQTLGQGPEFLTYFQNEAQLEKSRLLSDRFSAERPKGSFSTLEIQRTEQGDSAMYLCASSLLSGTYNEQFFGPGTRLTVL.

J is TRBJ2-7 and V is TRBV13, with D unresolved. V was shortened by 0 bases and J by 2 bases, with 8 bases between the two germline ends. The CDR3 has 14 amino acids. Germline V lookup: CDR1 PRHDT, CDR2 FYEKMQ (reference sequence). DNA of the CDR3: TGTGCCAGCAGCTTAGGACAGACCACCTACGAGCAGTACTTC. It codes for CASSLGQTTYEQYF.

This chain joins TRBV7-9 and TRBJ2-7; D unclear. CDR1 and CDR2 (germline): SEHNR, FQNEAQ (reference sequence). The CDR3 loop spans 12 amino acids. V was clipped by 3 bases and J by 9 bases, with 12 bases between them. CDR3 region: CASSFDRQGQYF. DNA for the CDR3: TGTGCCAGCAGCTTTGATCGGCAAGGGCAGTACTTC. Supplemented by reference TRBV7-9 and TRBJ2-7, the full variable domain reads DTGVSQNPRHKITKRGQNVTFRCDPISEHNRLYWYRQTLGQGPEFLTYFQNEAQLEKSRLLSDRFSAERPKGSFSTLEIQRTEQGDSAMYLCASSFDRQGQYFGPGTRLTVT.

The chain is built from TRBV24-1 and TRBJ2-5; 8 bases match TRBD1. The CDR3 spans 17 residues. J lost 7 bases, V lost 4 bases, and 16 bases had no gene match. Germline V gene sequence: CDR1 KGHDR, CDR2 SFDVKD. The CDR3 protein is CATSESPRQGQERTQYF. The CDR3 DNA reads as TGTGCCACCAGTGAATCCCCTCGACAGGGGCAGGAAAGGACCCAGTACTTC.

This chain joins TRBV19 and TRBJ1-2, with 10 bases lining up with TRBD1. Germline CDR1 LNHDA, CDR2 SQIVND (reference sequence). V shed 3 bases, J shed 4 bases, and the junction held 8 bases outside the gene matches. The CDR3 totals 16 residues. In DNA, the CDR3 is TGTGCCAGTAGTATCCCTAGGACAGGGGGATTCTATGGCTACACCTTC. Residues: CASSIPRTGGFYGYTF.

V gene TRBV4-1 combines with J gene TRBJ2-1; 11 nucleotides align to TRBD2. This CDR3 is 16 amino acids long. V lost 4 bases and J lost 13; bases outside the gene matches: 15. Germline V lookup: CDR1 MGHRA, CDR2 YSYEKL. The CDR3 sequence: CASSRGTSGARKEQFF. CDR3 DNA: TGCGCCAGCAGCCGGGGGACTAGCGGCGCCCGGAAAGAACAGTTCTTC.

The CDR3 sequence: CASSQVGQGNEQFF. The CDR3 DNA reads as TGCGCCAGCAGCCAAGTGGGGCAGGGCAATGAGCAGTTCTTC. The chain links TRBV4-1 to TRBJ2-1, with D possibly TRBD1 on 5 matching bases. CDR3 size: 14 residues. Looked up from germline, CDR1 is MGHRA and CDR2 is YSYEKL. Trimming stripped 1 base from V and 6 bases from J, with 10 bases between.

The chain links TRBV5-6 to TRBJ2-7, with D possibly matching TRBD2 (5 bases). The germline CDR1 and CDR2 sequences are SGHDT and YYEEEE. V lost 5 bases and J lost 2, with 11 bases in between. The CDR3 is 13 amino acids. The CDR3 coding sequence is TGTGCCAGCAGGAGCGGACTTACCTACGAGCAGTACTTC. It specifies CASRSGLTYEQYF.

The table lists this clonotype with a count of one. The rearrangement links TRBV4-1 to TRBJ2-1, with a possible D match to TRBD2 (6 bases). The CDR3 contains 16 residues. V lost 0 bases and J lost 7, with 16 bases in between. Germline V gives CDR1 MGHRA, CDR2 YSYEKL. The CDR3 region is CASSQDGTASENEQFF. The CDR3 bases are TGCGCCAGCAGCCAAGACGGGACGGCTAGCGAAAATGAGCAGTTCTTC.

CDR3 sequence reads: CASSQDGLGMGNQPQHF. CDR3 bases: TGCGCCAGCAGCCAAGATGGATTGGGGATGGGCAATCAGCCCCAGCATTTT. The chain links TRBV4-1 to TRBJ1-5, with D hard to call. CDR1 is MGHRA and CDR2 is YSYEKL in the germline V gene. V lost 0 bases, J lost 2 bases, and 14 bases lay in between. CDR3 length: 17 amino acids.

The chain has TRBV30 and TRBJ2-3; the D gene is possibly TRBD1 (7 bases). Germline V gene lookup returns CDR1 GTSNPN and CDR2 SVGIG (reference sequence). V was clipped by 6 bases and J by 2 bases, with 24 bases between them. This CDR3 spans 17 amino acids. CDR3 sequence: CACEPEGTAASTDTQYF. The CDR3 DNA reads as TGTGCCTGTGAGCCGGAGGGGACAGCAGCGTCCACAGATACGCAGTATTTT.

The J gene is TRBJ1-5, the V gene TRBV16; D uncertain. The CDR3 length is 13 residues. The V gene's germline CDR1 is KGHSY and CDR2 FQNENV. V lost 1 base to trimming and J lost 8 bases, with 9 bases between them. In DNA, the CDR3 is TGTGCCAGCAGCCAATTTTCGGCGGAGCCCCAGCATTTT. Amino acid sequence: CASSQFSAEPQHF.

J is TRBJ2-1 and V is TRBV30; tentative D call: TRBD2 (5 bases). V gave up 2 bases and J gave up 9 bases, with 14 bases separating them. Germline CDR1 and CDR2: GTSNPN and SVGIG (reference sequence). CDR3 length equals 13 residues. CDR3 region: CAWSQLANGEQFF. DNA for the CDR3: TGTGCCTGGAGTCAGCTAGCCAACGGTGAGCAGTTCTTC.

CDR3 sequence: CAWKGLAGGRDTGELFF. The DNA for the CDR3 is TGTGCCTGGAAGGGACTAGCGGGAGGACGGGACACCGGGGAGCTGTTTTTT. This chain uses TRBV30 with TRBJ2-2; 15 bases line up with TRBD2. The V gene end was trimmed by 4 bases and the J gene end by 3 bases; junction bases not matched to a gene: 6. The CDR3 consists of 17 residues. Germline V gene sequence: CDR1 GTSNPN, CDR2 SVGIG (reference sequence). The full variable domain, with the rest looked up from reference TRBV30 and TRBJ2-2, is SQTIHQWPATLVQPVGSPLSLECTVEGTSNPNLYWYRQAAGRGLQLLFYSVGIGQISSEVPQNLSASRPQDRQFILSSKKLLLSDSGFYLCAWKGLAGGRDTGELFFGEGSRLTVL.

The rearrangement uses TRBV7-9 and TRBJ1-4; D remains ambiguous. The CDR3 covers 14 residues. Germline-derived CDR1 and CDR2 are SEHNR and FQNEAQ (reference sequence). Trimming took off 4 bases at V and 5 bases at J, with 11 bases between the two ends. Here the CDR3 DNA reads TGTGCCAGCAGCTCCAGGAGCTTAAATGAAAAACTGTTTTTT. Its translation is CASSSRSLNEKLFF.

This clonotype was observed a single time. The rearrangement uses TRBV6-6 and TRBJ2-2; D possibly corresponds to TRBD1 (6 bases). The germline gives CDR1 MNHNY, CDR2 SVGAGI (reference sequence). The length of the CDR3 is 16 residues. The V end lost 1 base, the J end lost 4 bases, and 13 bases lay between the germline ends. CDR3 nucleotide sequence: TGTGCCAGCAGTTACTTTACAGGGATAGCCACCGGGGAGCTGTTTTTT. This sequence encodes CASSYFTGIATGELFF.

This chain's CDR3 is CASSDSDRRRTECNEQFF. The CDR3 DNA sequence: TGTGCCAGCAGTGACTCCGACCGTAGGCGGACTGAATGCAATGAGCAGTTCTTC. The chain has TRBV6-4 and TRBJ2-1; perhaps TRBD2 as D (5 bases). The length of the CDR3 is 18 residues. The V and J ends lost 0 bases and 6 bases respectively, with 21 bases between them. Germline V gives CDR1 MRHNA, CDR2 SNTAGT.